The next 28 T cell receptor beta chains were all read from a single sample in a study of blood T cells in healthy people across ages. Using a J-beta primer mix together with a sample-barcoded 5' primer, a second PCR was run for about 6 to 11 cycles. TCRdb recomputed calls from the 5' RACE reads with MiXCR, one row per CDR3 protein. This table has more than 1,400,000 distinct CDR3 sequences, roughly 40% appearing once. The sample was blood. All receptors derive from a woman aged 18-29 years in good health.

V and J are TRBV6-1 and TRBJ2-3; 8 nucleotides align to TRBD2. Germline V CDR1 and CDR2: MNHNS, SASEGT. The V and J ends lost 7 bases and 6 bases, in that order; junction bases with no gene match: 18. CDR3 length: 17 residues. The CDR3 spells CASKLLGAGAMTDTQYF. The CDR3 DNA follows: TGTGCCAGCAAACTTCTAGGAGCGGGGGCTATGACGGATACGCAGTATTTT.

The rearrangement uses TRBV12-3 or TRBV12-4 and TRBJ2-1; 9 bases match TRBD2. Trimming removed 5 bases from V and 5 bases from J; junction bases left unmatched: 4. The CDR3 spans 14 residues. CDR3 sequence: CASSISGGNNEQFF. In DNA, the CDR3 is TGTGCCAGCAGTATTAGCGGGGGAAACAATGAGCAGTTCTTC.

This chain uses TRBV9 with TRBJ1-2, with D maybe TRBD1 (5 bases). The germline CDR1 and CDR2 sequences are SGDLS and YYNGEE. The CDR3 extends over 15 amino acids. V was pared by 3 bases and J by 4 bases, with 16 bases between. Here the CDR3 DNA reads TGTGCCAGCAGCGGCCCTCCCGGGACGGGCTATGGCTACACCTTC. It yields the protein CASSGPPGTGYGYTF.

The chain recombines TRBV15 with TRBJ2-5; no clear D gene. V lost 1 base, J lost 1 base, and 10 bases lay in between. The CDR3 sequence is 15 residues long. CDR1 and CDR2 (germline): LNHNV, YYDKDF (reference sequence). Written as DNA, the CDR3 is TGTGCCACCAGCAGAGCTTGTGTCACCCAAGAGACCCAGTACTTC. Protein sequence: CATSRACVTQETQYF.

This clonotype has only a few counts. This sequence joins TRBV10-3 and TRBJ1-5; the D is unclear. CDR3 length: 13 residues. CDR1 and CDR2 (germline): ENHRY, SYGVKD. Trimming stripped 4 bases from V and 3 bases from J, with 7 bases between. The chain's CDR3 is CAISVSDNQPQHF. DNA of the CDR3: TGTGCCATCAGTGTCTCGGACAATCAGCCCCAGCATTTT.

In its sample, this clonotype was seen a few times. V gene TRBV7-2 combines with J gene TRBJ2-3, with D uncertain. Germline assignment: CDR1 SGHTA and CDR2 FQGNSA. Trimming removed 1 base from V and 2 bases from J, with 7 bases in between. This CDR3 is 14 amino acids long. CDR3 bases: TGTGCCAGCAGCTTAGAACTCACCACAGATACGCAGTATTTT. Its protein product is CASSLELTTDTQYF. Drawing the rest from reference TRBV7-2 and TRBJ2-3, the complete variable domain is GAGVSQSPSNKVTEKGKDVELRCDPISGHTALYWYRQSLGQGLEFLIYFQGNSAPDKSGLPSDRFSAERTGGSVSTLTIQRTQQEDSAVYLCASSLELTTDTQYFGPGTRLTVL.

This clonotype was seen at least ten times. V gene TRBV25-1 combines with J gene TRBJ2-5, with D possibly being TRBD2 (5 bases). The V gene's germline CDR1 is MGHDK and CDR2 SYGVNS. This CDR3 has 15 residues. The V end was cut by 4 bases, the J end by 0 bases, with 12 bases between. The CDR3 region has the DNA TGTGCCAGCAGTGCCCCGCTAGCAGACCAAGAGACCCAGTACTTC. As protein: CASSAPLADQETQYF.

Only a few counts were recorded for this clonotype. This CDR3 reads CASSRYGSQTYEQYF. The CDR3 DNA reads as TGTGCCAGCAGCCGATACGGGTCTCAAACCTACGAGCAGTACTTC. The V gene is TRBV6-5, the J gene TRBJ2-7, with unresolved D. CDR1 MNHEY and CDR2 SVGAGI come from the germline V gene. The CDR3 length is 15 residues. V was pared by 6 bases and J by 2 bases, with 17 bases between.

This clonotype was seen more than once but under ten times. The rearrangement links TRBV10-3 to TRBJ2-5, with 7 bases matching TRBD2. V trimming: 6 bases; J trimming: 0 bases; junction bases outside the gene matches: 1. CDR1 is ENHRY, CDR2 SYGVKD, per germline. The CDR3 runs 13 residues. CDR3: CAISGRHQETQYF. DNA of the CDR3: TGTGCCATCAGCGGGAGGCACCAAGAGACCCAGTACTTC.

The table lists this clonotype with a few counts. The V call is TRBV29-1, the J call TRBJ2-1, with 8 bases lining up with TRBD2. The CDR3 runs 12 residues. The V gene end was trimmed by 7 bases and the J gene end by 4 bases; junction bases not matched to a gene: 3. Germline CDR1 and CDR2: SQVTM and ANQGSEA. As DNA, the CDR3 is TGCAGCGCCCCGGGGGGGTACAATGAGCAGTTCTTC. As protein: CSAPGGYNEQFF.

This rearrangement joins TRBV12-3 or TRBV12-4 to TRBJ1-1; D not certain. Trimming shortened V by 0 bases and J by 10 bases, and 6 bases separated the two germline ends. This CDR3 is built from 11 residues. CDR3 coding DNA: TGTGCCAGCAGTTTAGCGCAGAGAGCTTTCTTT. Translation gives CASSLAQRAFF.

This clonotype was detected a few times. This rearrangement joins TRBV4-1 to TRBJ2-7; D call uncertain. CDR3 length equals 13 residues. The V end lost 4 bases, the J end lost 7 bases, and 14 bases lay between the germline ends. The germline CDR1 and CDR2 sequences are MGHRA and YSYEKL. CDR3 sequence (DNA): TGCGCCAGCAGCCGACAATTGGCGGCTGAGCAGTACTTC. Translating it yields CASSRQLAAEQYF.

The chain has TRBV27 and TRBJ1-6; no clear D gene. The V end was cut by 7 bases, the J end by 0 bases, with 10 bases between. This CDR3 is built from 15 residues. CDR1 MNHEY and CDR2 SMNVEV come from the germline V gene (reference sequence). The CDR3 region is CASTLKVSYNSPLHF. The DNA of the CDR3 is TGTGCCAGCACCCTGAAAGTCTCCTATAATTCACCCCTCCACTTT.

CDR3: CASRMTGRTDTQYF. The CDR3 DNA is TGTGCCAGCAGAATGACAGGGCGTACAGATACGCAGTATTTT. The J gene is TRBJ2-3, the V gene TRBV12-3 or TRBV12-4; 7 bases line up with TRBD1. The CDR3 is made up of 14 amino acids. With V trimmed by 6 bases and J by 3 bases, 6 bases remained unmatched.

In this sample, this clonotype turned up many times. The chain uses TRBV6-1 and TRBJ2-3; 11 bases match TRBD2. The ends lost 2 bases at V and 2 bases at J; junction bases unmatched: 3. From germline, CDR1 is MNHNS and CDR2 SASEGT. The CDR3 length is 16 residues. The CDR3 is CASSELAGGSTDTQYF. The CDR3 DNA sequence: TGTGCCAGCAGTGAACTAGCGGGAGGCTCCACAGATACGCAGTATTTT.

This clonotype was recorded a few times. The chain uses TRBV6-5 and TRBJ2-5; D not resolved. In germline, CDR1 is MNHEY, CDR2 SVGAGI. V was pared by 7 bases and J by 11 bases, with 14 bases between. The CDR3 is 11 amino acids. The DNA for the CDR3 is TGTGCCAGCACCCGAAACGGTGAGCAGTACTTC. Amino acid sequence: CASTRNGEQYF.

The chain combines TRBV12-3 or TRBV12-4 with TRBJ2-7, with 9 nucleotides matching TRBD1. This CDR3 is 14 amino acids long. V was clipped by 7 bases and J by 6 bases; unmatched bases: 10. The CDR3 is CASNLLGQGSEQYF. DNA of the CDR3: TGTGCCAGCAACCTACTGGGACAGGGATCCGAGCAGTACTTC.

V gene TRBV7-9 combines with J gene TRBJ1-2; the match to TRBD1 covers 10 bases. V gave up 4 bases and J gave up 1 base; unmatched junction bases: 3. Germline CDR1 is SEHNR and CDR2 is FQNEAQ (reference sequence). This CDR3 comprises 15 residues. The CDR3: CASSWTGGVNYGYTF. CDR3 nucleotide sequence: TGTGCCAGCAGCTGGACAGGGGGGGTTAACTATGGCTACACCTTC.

This sequence joins TRBV5-1 and TRBJ2-7; TRBD2 matches at 12 bases. The tail of the sequence fits TRBJ2-5 better, so the J call may be wrong. Germline V gene sequence: CDR1 SGHRS, CDR2 YFSETQ. The CDR3 has 14 residues. Here the CDR3 reads CASATSGSRGTQYF. In DNA form, the CDR3 reads TGCGCCAGCGCGACTAGCGGGAGTAGGGGGACCCAGTACTTC.

Details on this clonotype: This may come from a read error, since a much larger clone is one base off. The rearrangement uses TRBV4-1 and TRBJ2-3, with D perhaps TRBD1 or TRBD2 (6 bases each). V dropped 1 base and J dropped 10 bases, with 12 bases sitting between them. CDR1 is MGHRA, CDR2 YSYEKL, per germline. This CDR3 has 13 residues. CDR3 bases: TGCGCCAGCAGCCAAGTACAGGGAGGATCGCAGTATTTT. The encoded protein is CASSQVQGGSQYF.

This clonotype was counted only a few times. CDR3 in DNA: TGCAGTGCTAGAAATGTAGCGGGGGGGGCGGAGTACAATGAGCAGTTCTTC. This sequence encodes CSARNVAGGAEYNEQFF. The chain employs TRBV20-1 and TRBJ2-1; 11 bases fit TRBD2. V shed 2 bases and J 4 bases; nucleotides not matched to a gene: 10. The germline gives CDR1 DFQATT, CDR2 SNEGSKA (reference sequence). This CDR3 comprises 17 residues.

The rearrangement links TRBV3-1 to TRBJ2-7, with D tentatively TRBD2 (5 bases). The length of the CDR3 is 13 residues. Germline CDR1 is LGHDT and CDR2 is YNNKEL (reference sequence). V dropped 1 base and J dropped 6 bases, with 10 bases sitting between them. DNA of the CDR3: TGTGCCAGCAGCCAAGCTGCGGGTCCCGAGCAGTACTTC. Amino acids: CASSQAAGPEQYF.

The chain is built from TRBV11-2 and TRBJ1-1; D is perhaps TRBD1 (5 bases). Between the trimmed V and J ends, which lost 4 bases and 3 bases, there was a span of 12 bases. The CDR3 consists of 14 residues. Germline V gene lookup returns CDR1 SGHAT and CDR2 FQNNGV. This CDR3 reads CASSSQVGDTEAFF. The CDR3 DNA reads TGTGCCAGCAGCTCACAGGTCGGCGACACTGAAGCTTTCTTT.

V gene TRBV10-3 combines with J gene TRBJ2-7; D is unresolved. Between the trimmed V and J ends, which lost 4 bases and 2 bases, there was a span of 12 bases. This CDR3 contains 14 residues. Germline assignment: CDR1 ENHRY and CDR2 SYGVKD. The CDR3 DNA is TGTGCCATCAGTGGAAGGACGGACGCCTACGAGCAGTACTTC. Residues: CAISGRTDAYEQYF.

This clonotype was counted between two and nine times. The rearrangement links TRBV28 to TRBJ2-3; a weak D match, TRBD1 (5 bases). The V gene lost 5 bases and the J gene lost 2 bases, with 11 bases spanning the gap. Germline CDR1 reads MDHEN; CDR2 reads SYDVKM. This CDR3 has 14 amino acids. CDR3 in DNA: TGTGCCAGCAGTGGGGCAGAACTCACAGATACGCAGTATTTT. This sequence encodes CASSGAELTDTQYF.

The chain is built from TRBV29-1 and TRBJ2-7, with TRBD1 identical over 9 bases. Looked up from germline, CDR1 is SQVTM and CDR2 is ANQGSEA. The CDR3 has 18 amino acids. With 0 bases clipped from V and 4 bases from J, the junction kept 16 bases outside the gene matches. The CDR3 reads CSVEDECPGQGYRYEQYF. The CDR3 coding sequence is TGCAGCGTTGAAGATGAGTGTCCCGGACAGGGGTATCGGTACGAGCAGTACTTC.

This clonotype was seen at least ten times. V gene TRBV6-6 combines with J gene TRBJ2-7, with D unresolved. This CDR3 is built from 11 residues. V was trimmed by 6 bases and J by 2 bases, leaving 5 bases between them. CDR1 is MNHNY, CDR2 SVGAGI, per germline (reference sequence). The CDR3 region is CASSHTYEQYF. Here the CDR3 DNA reads TGTGCCAGCAGCCATACCTACGAGCAGTACTTC.

The chain recombines TRBV20-1 with TRBJ1-3; weak D call: TRBD1 (6 bases). This CDR3 contains 15 residues. Germline V gene lookup returns CDR1 DFQATT and CDR2 SNEGSKA (reference sequence). V was clipped by 5 bases and J by 0 bases, with 14 bases between them. For the CDR3, the DNA is TGCAGTGCTCCGGCAGGGGAAAACTCTGGAAACACCATATATTTT. Encoded protein: CSAPAGENSGNTIYF.